These 21 T cell receptor beta chains came from one sample sequenced in a study of cytomegalovirus exposure and HLA in healthy donors. The PCR was carried out with 60 Vbeta primers and 13 Jbeta primers. Repertoires were generated with immunoSEQ multiplex PCR, while TCRdb's copy carries only in-frame clones and drops some. Of 200,000 to 250,000 clones in the sample, about 75% were seen once. The sample was PBMCs. The receptors shown here come from a man aged 18 to 29 in good health and CMV-seronegative.

The V call is TRBV6-5, the J call TRBJ2-5; a possible D gene is TRBD1 (5 bases). The germline CDR1 and CDR2 sequences are MNHEY and SVGAGI. V was cut by 5 bases and J by 1 base, with 11 bases left in between. This CDR3 is built from 14 residues. The chain's CDR3 is CASSGVTGQETQYF. CDR3 coding DNA: TGTGCCAGCAGTGGAGTCACAGGCCAAGAGACCCAGTACTTC.

The chain has TRBV6-1 and TRBJ1-1, with 8 positions matching TRBD1. CDR3 length: 13 residues. From germline, CDR1 is MNHNS and CDR2 SASEGT. V shed 6 bases, J shed 3 bases, and the junction held 3 bases outside the gene matches. For the CDR3, the DNA is TGTGCCAGCAGAGAACAGGGGGACACTGAAGCTTTCTTT. This gives the protein CASREQGDTEAFF.

The chain uses TRBV10-3 and TRBJ1-2, with a tentative D call TRBD1 (6 bases). Trimming took off 0 bases at V and 8 bases at J, with 16 bases between the two ends. CDR3 length: 15 amino acids. Per germline, CDR1 ENHRY and CDR2 SYGVKD. The CDR3: CAISESTRGGDGYTF. The CDR3 DNA is TGTGCCATCAGTGAGTCGACTCGGGGGGGCGACGGCTACACCTTC.

The V and J genes are TRBV28 and TRBJ1-2; 7 nucleotides line up with TRBD1. With 5 bases clipped from V and 4 bases from J, the junction kept 19 bases outside the gene matches. In germline, CDR1 is MDHEN, CDR2 SYDVKM. The CDR3 length is 18 residues. CDR3: CASSKGIPETGAGYGYTF. The CDR3 bases are TGTGCCAGCAGTAAAGGGATCCCCGAAACAGGGGCGGGCTATGGCTACACCTTC.

The chain joins TRBV30 to TRBJ1-6; TRBD1 is a possible D gene (6 bases). The CDR3 is made up of 14 amino acids. Germline CDR1 reads GTSNPN; CDR2 reads SVGIG (reference sequence). The V end lost 3 bases, the J end lost 9 bases, and 15 bases lay between the germline ends. The CDR3 protein is CAWSREGVGSPLHF. The CDR3 DNA is TGTGCCTGGAGCAGGGAGGGGGTTGGTTCACCCCTCCACTTT.

With regard to this clone: Other nucleotide sequences in the sample specify the same CDR3. The chain is built from TRBV9 and TRBJ1-1; no clear D. CDR1 is SGDLS and CDR2 is YYNGEE in the germline V gene. CDR3 length equals 13 residues. With 0 bases removed from V and 0 bases from J, the gap between germline ends came to 3 bases. CDR3 nucleotides: TGTGCCAGCAGCGTAGTAGTGAACACTGAAGCTTTCTTT. It specifies CASSVVVNTEAFF.

This chain connects TRBV27 to TRBJ2-1; 7 bases map to TRBD1. This CDR3 comprises 14 residues. With 0 bases clipped from V and 4 bases from J, the junction kept 0 bases outside the gene matches. Germline CDR1 MNHEY, CDR2 SMNVEV (reference sequence). This chain's CDR3 is CASSLSTGYNEQFF. The CDR3 bases are TGTGCCAGCAGTTTATCGACAGGGTACAATGAGCAGTTCTTC.

Points on this clone: One junction end disagrees with the germline gene, perhaps due to a read error. V is TRBV7-9 and J is TRBJ2-6; D is ambiguous. The germline V gene encodes CDR1 SEHNR and CDR2 FQNEAQ (reference sequence). CDR3 length: 18 amino acids. CDR3 nucleotides: TGTTCCAGCAGCTTCTCGACTGTACGAAGCTCTGGGGCCAACGTCCTGACTTTC. The encoded protein is CSSSFSTVRSSGANVLTF. The full variable domain, its missing parts supplied by reference TRBV7-9 and TRBJ2-6, is DTGVSQNPRHKITKRGQNVTFRCDPISEHNRLYWYRQTLGQGPEFLTYFQNEAQLEKSRLLSDRFSAERPKGSFSTLEIQRTEQGDSAMYLCSSSFSTVRSSGANVLTFGAGSRLTVL.

V usage is TRBV9 and J usage is TRBJ1-2; 7 bases line up with TRBD1. V gave up 3 bases and J gave up 5 bases; unmatched junction bases: 10. Germline V gives CDR1 SGDLS, CDR2 YYNGEE. The CDR3 runs to 15 residues. In DNA form, the CDR3 reads TGTGCCAGCAGCGGGAGGGGGCGTGAGGGTTATGGCTACACCTTC. It codes for CASSGRGREGYGYTF.

V usage is TRBV5-1 and J usage is TRBJ1-1; D might be TRBD1 (6 bases). The ends were cut back, 0 bases at V and 11 bases at J, with 11 bases in the middle. Germline assignment: CDR1 SGHRS and CDR2 YFSETQ. The CDR3 runs to 12 residues. In nucleotides, the CDR3 is TGCGCCAGCAGCTTGGAAGGGCAGGGGGCTTTCTTT. Protein sequence: CASSLEGQGAFF.

This clone appeared a few times. The J gene is TRBJ2-2, the V gene TRBV5-1; the D is unclear. CDR1 is SGHRS and CDR2 is YFSETQ in the germline V gene. CDR3 length: 16 residues. V was shortened by 5 bases and J by 2 bases, with 16 bases between the two germline ends. The CDR3 reads CASRQFSGLNTGELFF. CDR3 nucleotide sequence: TGCGCCAGCAGACAATTTTCCGGGTTAAACACCGGGGAGCTGTTTTTT.

Details on this clone: In the same sample, other DNA sequences code for this CDR3. The V call is TRBV6-1, the J call TRBJ1-1; D ambiguous. Germline CDR1 MNHNS, CDR2 SASEGT. This CDR3 has 13 amino acids. V lost 8 bases, J lost 2 bases, and 12 bases lay in between. Here the CDR3 reads CASVVFANTEAFF. CDR3 coding DNA: TGTGCCAGCGTAGTTTTTGCTAACACTGAAGCTTTCTTT.

This clone came up once. The CDR3, as DNA: TGTGCCAGCAGCCAAGTCGGGGTGAACACTGAAGCTTTCTTT. This encodes CASSQVGVNTEAFF. The gene calls are TRBV4-2 and TRBJ1-1, with D unclear. V was pared by 1 base and J by 0 bases, with 6 bases between. Germline values: CDR1 LGHNA, CDR2 YNFKEQ. CDR3 size: 14 residues.

V usage is TRBV25-1 and J usage is TRBJ1-1; D not certain. Germline loops: CDR1 MGHDK, CDR2 SYGVNS. The CDR3 runs to 13 residues. V lost 1 base and J lost 6, with 9 bases in between. CDR3 nucleotides: TGTGCCAGCAGTGAATTTGCGAGTGCTGAAGCTTTCTTT. As protein: CASSEFASAEAFF.

The chain recombines TRBV6-5 with TRBJ1-2; 10 bases align to TRBD1. Trimming took 2 bases from V and 4 from J; bases not matched to a gene: 7. The germline gives CDR1 MNHEY, CDR2 SVGAGI. This CDR3 is 16 amino acids long. The CDR3 DNA sequence: TGTGCCAGCAGTTACACTGACAGGGGGCTTGGCTATGGCTACACCTTC. Translated, it gives CASSYTDRGLGYGYTF.

This clone has only one observation. The genes are TRBV28 and TRBJ1-4; possibly TRBD1 for D (5 bases). This CDR3 spans 14 amino acids. Trimming removed 3 bases at V and 4 bases at J, with 9 bases between. CDR1 is MDHEN, CDR2 SYDVKM, per germline. The CDR3 protein is CASSFYRINEKLFF. For the CDR3, the DNA is TGTGCCAGCAGTTTTTACAGGATTAATGAAAAACTGTTTTTT.

This chain uses TRBV7-9 with TRBJ2-7, with 11 nucleotides matching TRBD1. This CDR3 is 15 amino acids long. Germline V gene data show CDR1 as SEHNR and CDR2 as FQNEAQ (reference sequence). The ends lost 1 base at V and 5 bases at J; junction bases unmatched: 4. In DNA, the CDR3 is TGTGCCAGCAGCTTAGGGACAGGGGGCCTCGACGAGCAGTACTTC. Translated: CASSLGTGGLDEQYF. Full variable domain (rest looked up from reference TRBV7-9 and TRBJ2-7): DTGVSQNPRHKITKRGQNVTFRCDPISEHNRLYWYRQTLGQGPEFLTYFQNEAQLEKSRLLSDRFSAERPKGSFSTLEIQRTEQGDSAMYLCASSLGTGGLDEQYFGPGTRLTVT.

The CDR3 sequence is CASSFGGRSYEQYF. The CDR3 DNA follows: TGTGCCAGCAGCTTCGGCGGCCGCTCCTACGAGCAGTACTTC. J is TRBJ2-7 and V is TRBV13, with D uncertain. This CDR3 contains 14 residues. V was pared by 3 bases and J by 0 bases, with 9 bases between. CDR1 is PRHDT and CDR2 is FYEKMQ in the germline V gene (reference sequence).

V is TRBV28 and J is TRBJ1-2, with D perhaps TRBD1 (6 bases). The V gene's germline CDR1 is MDHEN and CDR2 SYDVKM. This CDR3 comprises 12 residues. V was clipped by 1 base and J by 7 bases, with 7 bases between them. CDR3 sequence: CASSLLTGGYTF. For the CDR3, the DNA is TGTGCCAGCAGTTTATTGACAGGTGGCTACACCTTC.

The genes are TRBV9 and TRBJ1-2; TRBD1 matches 10 bases. Losses at the gene ends were 2 bases for V and 10 bases for J; bases not matched to a gene: 8. The CDR3 is made up of 14 amino acids. Germline CDR1 reads SGDLS; CDR2 reads YYNGEE. The CDR3 DNA reads as TGTGCCAGCAGCGTCCAGGGACAGGGGAACGACTACACCTTC. Residues: CASSVQGQGNDYTF.

This clone was seen only once. The chain recombines TRBV2 with TRBJ1-1; 12 nucleotides align to TRBD1. The CDR3 extends over 18 amino acids. V shed 4 bases, J shed 5 bases, and the junction held 14 bases outside the gene matches. The germline CDR1 and CDR2 sequences are SNHLY and FYNNEI. In DNA form, the CDR3 reads TGTGCCAGCAGTGGTTCACCGGGACAGGGGGCCTCGTGGACTGAAGCTTTCTTT. It yields the protein CASSGSPGQGASWTEAFF.